Listed here are 7 T cell receptor beta chains from one sample, sequenced in a study of T cell responses to AZD1222 COVID-19 vaccine. Assay used: immunoSEQ multiplex PCR; TCRdb lists only in-frame clones, some missing. The sample comprises 97,000 or so clones, roughly 86% of which are singletons, and approximately 5.1% rests with the top ten. The sequencing used peripheral blood, collected on day 0 of AZD1222 vaccination. These receptors were obtained from an adult in good health.

The rearrangement joins TRBV19 to TRBJ1-3; D is possibly TRBD1 (5 bases). Trimming stripped 9 bases from V and 0 bases from J, with 9 bases between. Germline V gives CDR1 LNHDA, CDR2 SQIVND (reference sequence). The CDR3 contains 13 residues. CDR3 residues: CASRQTSGNTIYF. In DNA, the CDR3 is TGTGCCAGCCGACAGACCTCTGGAAACACCATATATTTT.

The rearrangement links TRBV29-1 to TRBJ1-1; 9 positions agree with TRBD1. CDR1 and CDR2 from the germline V gene are SQVTM and ANQGSEA. Trimming at V came to 6 bases and at J to 6 bases, leaving 11 bases not matched to a gene. The CDR3 consists of 14 residues. CDR3 sequence: CSVNRGLSSAEAFF. CDR3 coding DNA: TGCAGCGTCAACAGGGGGCTCTCTAGCGCTGAAGCTTTCTTT.

The chain combines TRBV5-1 with TRBJ1-1; D unresolved. V was trimmed by 5 bases and J by 0 bases, leaving 11 bases between them. The CDR3 is made up of 14 amino acids. CDR1 and CDR2 from the germline V gene are SGHRS and YFSETQ. DNA for the CDR3: TGCGCCAGCAGGCCGACTCTAATGAACACTGAAGCTTTCTTT. Protein: CASRPTLMNTEAFF.

The V and J genes are TRBV4-1 and TRBJ1-1; D possibly corresponds to TRBD1 (5 bases). V dropped 0 bases and J dropped 3 bases, with 14 bases sitting between them. This CDR3 has 16 residues. Per the germline V gene, CDR1 is MGHRA and CDR2 is YSYEKL. This chain's CDR3 is CASSQDPPGGYTEAFF. CDR3 coding DNA: TGCGCCAGCAGCCAAGACCCGCCCGGGGGGTACACTGAAGCTTTCTTT.

V usage is TRBV4-2 and J usage is TRBJ2-5; D is undetermined. This CDR3 contains 13 residues. Trimming stripped 1 base from V and 5 bases from J, with 8 bases between. Germline assignment: CDR1 LGHNA and CDR2 YNFKEQ. The CDR3 DNA reads as TGTGCCAGCAGCCAAGGCGTGGTCGAGACCCAGTACTTC. Encoded protein: CASSQGVVETQYF.

This chain links TRBV27 with TRBJ2-2; TRBD1 agrees at 7 bases. V lost 4 bases, J lost 0 bases, and 8 bases stayed unmatched. The CDR3 spans 17 residues. Germline CDR1 and CDR2: MNHEY and SMNVEV (reference sequence). The CDR3 DNA reads TGTGCCAGCAGTTCCACCACCGGGACAGCGAACACCGGGGAGCTGTTTTTT. Its protein product is CASSSTTGTANTGELFF.

This clone was counted a single time. This chain joins TRBV6-2 or TRBV6-3 and TRBJ1-5; D is undetermined. Germline V gene lookup returns CDR1 MNHEY and CDR2 SVGEGT. The CDR3 contains 17 residues. The V gene lost 5 bases and the J gene lost 2 bases, with 19 bases spanning the gap. The CDR3 bases are TGTGCCAGCAGTCCCTTCGGGAGTTCTGGGGGCAATCAGCCCCAGCATTTT. Residues: CASSPFGSSGGNQPQHF.